The T cell receptor beta chain under discussion was sequenced for a study of T cell repertoires in cytomegalovirus infection. J lost 1 base, V lost 11 bases, and 12 bases had no gene match. Germline V gene sequence: CDR1 SNHLY, CDR2 FYNNEI. This CDR3 is 16 amino acids long. TCRdb re-analysed the reads in MiXCR, keeping a single row per CDR3 protein. This repertoire shows 100,000 to 150,000 distinct CDR3 sequences, almost 9% found once; its top ten account for around 10%. This clonotype was counted many times. The sample taken for sequencing was PBMCs. This chain uses TRBV2 with TRBJ1-5; 9 nucleotides line up with TRBD1. The receptor's source is a human donor in good health (CMV status not recorded). Some clones in this sample may be carry-over from other donors' samples. The chain's CDR3 is CASGTGTLKSNQPQHF. DNA of the CDR3: TGTGCCTCCGGGACAGGGACCTTAAAGAGCAATCAGCCCCAGCATTTT.